Shown below are 27 T cell receptor beta chains from a single sample sequenced in a study of T cell responses to AZD1222 COVID-19 vaccine. Only in-frame clones appear in the TCRdb table, and some are missing; sequencing was by immunoSEQ multiplex PCR. This sample has about 120,000 clones, with 75% to 90% found just once. This sample comprised peripheral blood, obtained 28 days after the second AZD1222 dose. The receptor source for this set is an adult who received the AZD1222 COVID-19 vaccine.

The rearrangement uses TRBV5-1 and TRBJ2-3; possible D gene TRBD2, 6 bases. Germline loops: CDR1 SGHRS, CDR2 YFSETQ. The length of the CDR3 is 13 residues. V was shortened by 0 bases and J by 10 bases, with 12 bases between the two germline ends. CDR3 coding DNA: TGCGCCAGCAGCTTGGACCGGGACTTTGCGCAGTATTTT. Translating gives CASSLDRDFAQYF.

V gene TRBV24-1 combines with J gene TRBJ2-7; D remains unclear. Per germline, CDR1 KGHDR and CDR2 SFDVKD. The CDR3 loop spans 13 amino acids. V dropped 2 bases and J dropped 3 bases, with 7 bases sitting between them. Here the CDR3 reads CATSDSSSYEQYF. The DNA for the CDR3 is TGTGCCACCAGTGATTCAAGTAGCTACGAGCAGTACTTC.

J is TRBJ1-4 and V is TRBV15; D uncertain. With 3 bases removed from V and 5 bases from J, the gap between germline ends came to 19 bases. CDR1 and CDR2 (germline): LNHNV, YYDKDF (reference sequence). This CDR3 has 17 residues. CDR3 region: CATSSRNSGFRNEKLFF. CDR3 sequence (DNA): TGTGCCACCAGCAGTCGGAACAGCGGCTTTAGGAATGAAAAACTGTTTTTT.

This chain uses TRBV6-5 with TRBJ1-1; 7 bases align to TRBD1. The CDR3 runs 15 residues. V dropped 9 bases and J dropped 4; count of bases not matched to a gene: 14. CDR1 MNHEY and CDR2 SVGAGI come from the germline V gene. The CDR3 reads CASTLQGLGGTEAFF. Here the CDR3 DNA reads TGTGCCAGTACTCTACAGGGGCTGGGGGGCACTGAAGCTTTCTTT.

The chain links TRBV6-5 to TRBJ2-1; perhaps D is TRBD1 or TRBD2 (5 bases each). CDR1 and CDR2 (germline): MNHEY, SVGAGI. The V end was cut by 5 bases, the J end by 2 bases, with 10 bases between. There are 14 residues in the CDR3. The DNA for the CDR3 is TGTGCCAGCAGTCCGGGGCCTCCCTACAATGAGCAGTTCTTC. Residues: CASSPGPPYNEQFF.

As for this clone: This sample includes further DNA sequences coding for the same CDR3. This chain joins TRBV9 and TRBJ2-1, with TRBD2 matching over 7 bases. The germline gives CDR1 SGDLS, CDR2 YYNGEE. The V gene end was trimmed by 4 bases and the J gene end by 10 bases; junction bases not matched to a gene: 2. The CDR3 sequence is 11 residues long. The CDR3 here is CASSLGGEQFF. DNA for the CDR3: TGTGCCAGCAGCCTCGGGGGGGAGCAGTTCTTC.

This chain connects TRBV7-3 to TRBJ2-3, with 7 bases matching TRBD2. CDR1 and CDR2 (germline): SGHTA, FQGTGA. V dropped 1 base and J dropped 0; count of bases not matched to a gene: 4. This CDR3 has 16 residues. DNA for the CDR3: TGTGCCAGCAGCTTAATGGGCGGGGGAAGCACAGATACGCAGTATTTT. Translating it yields CASSLMGGGSTDTQYF.

The rearrangement links TRBV7-8 to TRBJ2-2; D gene unclear. V lost 3 bases and J lost 1, with 6 bases in between. Germline CDR1 is SGHVS and CDR2 is FQNEAQ. The CDR3 loop spans 14 amino acids. The CDR3 DNA follows: TGTGCCAGCAGCTTCAATTGGAACACCGGGGAGCTGTTTTTT. Amino acids: CASSFNWNTGELFF. Based on the CDR3 plus reference TRBV7-8 and TRBJ2-2, the full variable domain is GAGVSQSPRYKVAKRGQDVALRCDPISGHVSLFWYQQALGQGPEFLTYFQNEAQLDKSGLPSDRFFAERPEGSVSTLKIQRTQQEDSAVYLCASSFNWNTGELFFGEGSRLTVL.

The chain joins TRBV7-9 to TRBJ2-7, with D possibly being TRBD2 (7 bases). This CDR3 contains 15 residues. Trimming removed 5 bases from V and 6 bases from J, with 20 bases in between. Germline V gene lookup returns CDR1 SEHNR and CDR2 FQNEAQ (reference sequence). CDR3: CASSLGRGPQSEQYF. In DNA form, the CDR3 reads TGTGCCAGCAGCCTGGGGCGGGGGCCCCAAAGCGAGCAGTACTTC.

CDR3 bases: TGCGCCAGCAGCCCGATCTTGGGAGGACAGGGGGTAATTGAGCAGTTCTTC. This gives the protein CASSPILGGQGVIEQFF. The gene calls are TRBV5-1 and TRBJ2-1, with 10 nucleotides matching TRBD1. CDR3 length equals 17 residues. Germline V CDR1 and CDR2: SGHRS, YFSETQ. Trimming took 4 bases from V and 9 from J; bases not matched to a gene: 16.

This clone was counted a single time. The CDR3 sequence: CSVVTGGQETQYF. CDR3 DNA sequence: TGCAGCGTTGTGACGGGGGGGCAAGAGACCCAGTACTTC. The chain is built from TRBV29-1 and TRBJ2-5; 8 bases agree with TRBD2. V shed 4 bases and J 2 bases; nucleotides not matched to a gene: 3. CDR1 and CDR2 (germline): SQVTM, ANQGSEA. The CDR3 is made up of 13 amino acids.

This chain joins TRBV19 and TRBJ1-2; D uncertain. V lost 0 bases to trimming and J lost 3 bases, with 11 bases between them. CDR3 size: 15 residues. Germline V gene sequence: CDR1 LNHDA, CDR2 SQIVND (reference sequence). The CDR3 nucleotides are TGTGCCAGTAGTATAGATTGGACCGATTACTATGGCTACACCTTC. This gives the protein CASSIDWTDYYGYTF.

Here the CDR3 reads CASSETSMYQETQYF. The CDR3 bases are TGTGCCAGCAGCGAAACCTCCATGTACCAAGAGACCCAGTACTTC. This chain links TRBV9 with TRBJ2-5; no definite D call. The germline V and J ends were trimmed by 3 bases and 0 bases, with 12 bases remaining between them. Per the germline V gene, CDR1 is SGDLS and CDR2 is YYNGEE. This CDR3 has 15 amino acids.

This CDR3 reads CASSPDGSRAEQYF. CDR3 DNA sequence: TGTGCCAGCAGCCCGGACGGTTCTCGGGCGGAGCAGTACTTC. The V and J genes are TRBV6-2 or TRBV6-3 and TRBJ2-7; no clear D gene. V was trimmed by 6 bases and J by 7 bases, leaving 19 bases between them. The CDR3 totals 14 residues. Germline values: CDR1 MNHEY, CDR2 SVGEGT.

V gene TRBV5-1 combines with J gene TRBJ1-4, with 11 bases identical to TRBD1. The CDR3 runs to 16 residues. J lost 7 bases, V lost 4 bases, and 9 bases had no gene match. CDR1 and CDR2 from the germline V gene are SGHRS and YFSETQ. The CDR3 nucleotides read TGCGCCAGCAGCCCGCCGGCCGGGACAGGGGGTGAAAAACTGTTTTTT. This translates into CASSPPAGTGGEKLFF.

The chain is built from TRBV4-1 and TRBJ2-1; 12 nucleotides line up with TRBD2. The CDR3 consists of 16 residues. Trimming at V came to 3 bases and at J to 7 bases, leaving 7 bases not matched to a gene. The V gene's germline CDR1 is MGHRA and CDR2 YSYEKL. CDR3 coding DNA: TGCGCCAGCAGCCATGGACTAGCGGGGAATTGGAATGAGCAGTTCTTC. As protein: CASSHGLAGNWNEQFF.

The chain is built from TRBV27 and TRBJ1-5, with D unclear. This CDR3 contains 15 residues. Germline CDR1 is MNHEY and CDR2 is SMNVEV (reference sequence). The ends were cut back, 3 bases at V and 0 bases at J, with 9 bases in the middle. The CDR3 DNA is TGTGCCAGCAGTTTTTCCAGATATAGCAATCAGCCCCAGCATTTT. Protein product: CASSFSRYSNQPQHF.

A word on this clone: The same CDR3 is also encoded by other DNA sequences in this sample. The CDR3 DNA follows: TGTGCCAGCAGCTTAGCCGGTCCAGTCAATGAGCAGTTCTTC. Amino acids: CASSLAGPVNEQFF. The chain combines TRBV7-2 with TRBJ2-1; D not resolved. There are 14 residues in the CDR3. Germline V gives CDR1 SGHTA, CDR2 FQGNSA. Trimming took off 0 bases at V and 6 bases at J, with 9 bases between the two ends.

The V call is TRBV11-2, the J call TRBJ2-5; D is perhaps TRBD1 or TRBD2 (6 bases each). Germline loops: CDR1 SGHAT, CDR2 FQNNGV. The CDR3 spans 15 residues. Between the trimmed V and J ends, which lost 3 bases and 4 bases, there was a span of 15 bases. Written as DNA, the CDR3 is TGTGCCAGCAGCTTCCGCCCAGAGGGGGGAGAGACCCAGTACTTC. Protein sequence: CASSFRPEGGETQYF.

The chain recombines TRBV6-5 with TRBJ1-2; no clear D gene. CDR1 and CDR2 from the germline V gene are MNHEY and SVGAGI. The CDR3 is 11 amino acids. Trimming took 7 bases from V and 1 from J, leaving 4 bases between them. The CDR3 loop reads CASIGNYGYTF. CDR3 DNA: TGTGCCAGCATCGGTAACTATGGCTACACCTTC.

CDR3 amino acids: CASSQPTGLRFPSGTQYF. In DNA form, the CDR3 reads TGCGCCAGCAGTCAACCTACGGGACTCCGGTTTCCCTCAGGGACCCAGTACTTC. The chain couples TRBV23-1 to TRBJ2-5; D is possibly TRBD2 (6 bases). TRBV23-1 qualifies as an ORF whose function is uncertain. CDR3 size: 18 residues. V lost 2 bases to trimming and J lost 7 bases, with 26 bases between them.

This clone was observed a few times. The chain links TRBV5-4 to TRBJ1-4; D gene uncertain. From germline, CDR1 is SGHNT and CDR2 YYREEE (reference sequence). Trimming took off 1 base at V and 4 bases at J, with 14 bases between the two ends. The CDR3 has 16 residues. In DNA form, the CDR3 reads TGTGCCAGCAGCTTGCTTCCAACGGCGGGTAATGAAAAACTGTTTTTT. This gives the protein CASSLLPTAGNEKLFF.

The chain couples TRBV3-1 (or the pseudogene TRBV3-2) to TRBJ1-6; TRBD1 is a possible D gene (5 bases). V lost 3 bases and J 7 bases, leaving 13 bases between the germline ends. Per the germline V gene, CDR1 is LGHDT and CDR2 is YNNKEL (reference sequence). There are 15 residues in the CDR3. In nucleotides, the CDR3 is TGTGCCAGCAGCCACTGGGGCAGACTCAATTCACCCCTCCACTTT. Its protein is CASSHWGRLNSPLHF.

This chain joins TRBV19 and TRBJ2-7; 7 bases agree with TRBD1. The length of the CDR3 is 16 residues. The V and J ends lost 4 bases and 2 bases, in that order; junction bases with no gene match: 11. Germline-derived CDR1 and CDR2 are LNHDA and SQIVND (reference sequence). CDR3 sequence: CASSKYPQGDPYEQYF. DNA of the CDR3: TGTGCCAGTAGTAAATATCCCCAGGGGGATCCCTACGAGCAGTACTTC.

This rearrangement joins TRBV19 to TRBJ1-2; tentative D call: TRBD1 (5 bases). Germline CDR1 LNHDA, CDR2 SQIVND (reference sequence). The V end lost 6 bases, the J end lost 4 bases, and 12 bases lay between the germline ends. The CDR3 contains 13 residues. CDR3 amino acids: CASSVGRGYGYTF. The CDR3 bases are TGTGCCAGTAGCGTGGGGCGGGGCTATGGCTACACCTTC.

The V and J genes are TRBV9 and TRBJ2-3; 9 nucleotides line up with TRBD2. The length of the CDR3 is 15 residues. Germline V gene sequence: CDR1 SGDLS, CDR2 YYNGEE. After removal of 3 bases from V and 4 bases from J, the junction contained 6 bases not matched to a gene. The DNA of the CDR3 is TGTGCCAGCAGCGGCGCGGGGGGGCGTGCAGATACGCAGTATTTT. Its translation is CASSGAGGRADTQYF.

The rearrangement links TRBV7-8 to TRBJ2-7; 8 nucleotides agree with TRBD1. V gave up 5 bases and J gave up 3 bases; unmatched junction bases: 9. Germline V lookup: CDR1 SGHVS, CDR2 FQNEAQ. The CDR3 totals 15 residues. Written as DNA, the CDR3 is TGTGCCAGCAGCCCGGGACAGGCCGGCAGCTACGAGCAGTACTTC. Its protein product is CASSPGQAGSYEQYF.